This T cell receptor beta chain was found in a study of T cell responses to AZD1222 COVID-19 vaccine. With respect to this clone: Its target is not known.

Regarding the study as a whole: Donors were mostly white British, more females; clonal diversity possibly underestimated. The span of vaccine-associated CD4 TCRs extended across spike, with dominance at 160-218 and 743-854. Repertoires were obtained only post-peak T cell response.

Second doses at about 4 or about 12 weeks were pooled. Per the germline V gene, CDR1 is MGHRA and CDR2 is YSYEKL. This CDR3 has 13 residues. V shed 4 bases and J shed 5 bases, with 12 bases lying between them. The protocol was immunoSEQ multiplex PCR, while the TCRdb copy is restricted to in-frame clones and leaves out a portion. The sample lists around 180,000 clones; around 94% were seen once. This specimen consisted of peripheral blood, obtained 28 days after the second AZD1222 dose. The chain uses TRBV4-1 and TRBJ2-7; the D gene is possibly TRBD1 (5 bases). The sequence derives from an adult who received the AZD1222 COVID-19 vaccine. The CDR3 DNA reads as TGCGCCAGCAGCCTCGCACTGGGGCACGAGCAGTACTTC. The encoded protein is CASSLALGHEQYF.